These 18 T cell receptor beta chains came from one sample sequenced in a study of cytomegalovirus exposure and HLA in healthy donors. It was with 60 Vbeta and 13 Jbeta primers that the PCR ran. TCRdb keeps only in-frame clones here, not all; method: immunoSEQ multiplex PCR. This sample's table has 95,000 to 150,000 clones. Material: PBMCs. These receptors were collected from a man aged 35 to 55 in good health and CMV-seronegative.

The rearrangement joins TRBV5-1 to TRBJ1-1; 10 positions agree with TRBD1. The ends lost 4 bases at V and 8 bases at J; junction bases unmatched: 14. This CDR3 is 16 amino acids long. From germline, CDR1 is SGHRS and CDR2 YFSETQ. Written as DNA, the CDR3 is TGCGCCAGCAGCCTACAACCCCCCGGGACAGGGGCCGAAGCTTTCTTT. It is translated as CASSLQPPGTGAEAFF.

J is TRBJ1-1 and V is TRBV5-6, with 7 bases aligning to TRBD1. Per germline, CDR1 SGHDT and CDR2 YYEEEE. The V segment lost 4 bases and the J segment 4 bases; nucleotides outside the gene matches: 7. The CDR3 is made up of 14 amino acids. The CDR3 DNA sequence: TGTGCCAGCAGCCTCCCCCGGGACAGCACTGAAGCTTTCTTT. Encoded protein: CASSLPRDSTEAFF.

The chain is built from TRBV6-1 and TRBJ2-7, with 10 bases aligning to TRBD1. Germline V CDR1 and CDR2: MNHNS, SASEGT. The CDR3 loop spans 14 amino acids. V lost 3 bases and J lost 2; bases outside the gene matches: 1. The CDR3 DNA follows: TGTGCCAGCAGTGAGGGACAGGGGACCTACGAGCAGTACTTC. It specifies CASSEGQGTYEQYF.

The CDR3 DNA is TGCGCCAGCAGCTTGGCGGGACAGGGCGAGATAGCTTTCTTT. Translated, it gives CASSLAGQGEIAFF. The V and J genes are TRBV5-1 and TRBJ1-1; 9 bases fit TRBD1. This CDR3 is built from 14 residues. Germline V gene lookup returns CDR1 SGHRS and CDR2 YFSETQ. V shed 0 bases, J shed 10 bases, and the junction held 7 bases outside the gene matches.

CDR3: CASSLDRQGTTYEQYF. CDR3 DNA sequence: TGCGCCAGCAGCTTGGATAGACAGGGTACCACCTACGAGCAGTACTTC. The chain links TRBV5-1 to TRBJ2-7; 7 bases are a match to TRBD1. V lost 0 bases, J lost 2 bases, and 8 bases stayed unmatched. CDR3 length: 16 residues. CDR1 is SGHRS, CDR2 YFSETQ, per germline.

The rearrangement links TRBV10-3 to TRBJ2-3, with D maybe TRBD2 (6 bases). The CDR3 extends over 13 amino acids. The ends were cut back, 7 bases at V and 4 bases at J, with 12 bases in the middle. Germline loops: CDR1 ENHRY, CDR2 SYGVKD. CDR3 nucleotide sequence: TGTGCCATCACCGGGAGTCACGCAGATACGCAGTATTTT. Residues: CAITGSHADTQYF.

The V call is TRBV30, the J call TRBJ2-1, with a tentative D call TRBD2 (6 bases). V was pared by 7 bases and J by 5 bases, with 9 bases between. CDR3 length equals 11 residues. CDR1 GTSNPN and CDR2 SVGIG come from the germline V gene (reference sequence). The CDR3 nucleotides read TGTGCCTCCGCGGGACACAATGAGCAGTTCTTC. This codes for CASAGHNEQFF.

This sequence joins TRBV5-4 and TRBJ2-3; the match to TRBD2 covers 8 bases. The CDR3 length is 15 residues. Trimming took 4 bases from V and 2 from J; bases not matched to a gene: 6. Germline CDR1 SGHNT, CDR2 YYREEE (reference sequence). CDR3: CASSEGLELTDTQYF. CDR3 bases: TGTGCCAGCAGCGAGGGACTAGAACTCACAGATACGCAGTATTTT.

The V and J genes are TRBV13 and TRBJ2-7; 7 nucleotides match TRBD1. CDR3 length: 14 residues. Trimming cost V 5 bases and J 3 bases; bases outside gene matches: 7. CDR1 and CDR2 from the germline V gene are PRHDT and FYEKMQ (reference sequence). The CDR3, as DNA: TGTGCCAGCAGCCCCCCGGGACAGATCTACGAGCAGTACTTC. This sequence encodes CASSPPGQIYEQYF.

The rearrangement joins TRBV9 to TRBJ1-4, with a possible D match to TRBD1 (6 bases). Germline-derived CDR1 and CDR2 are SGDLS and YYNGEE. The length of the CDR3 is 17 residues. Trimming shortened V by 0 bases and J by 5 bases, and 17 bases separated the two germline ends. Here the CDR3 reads CASSVAPWDIKNEKLFF. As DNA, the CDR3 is TGTGCCAGCAGCGTAGCTCCTTGGGACATCAAAAATGAAAAACTGTTTTTT.

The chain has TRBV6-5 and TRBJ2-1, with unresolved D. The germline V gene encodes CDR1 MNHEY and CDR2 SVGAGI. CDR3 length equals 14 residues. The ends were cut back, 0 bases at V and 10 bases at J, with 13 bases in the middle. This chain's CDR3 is CASSYSASKSEQFF. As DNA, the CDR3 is TGTGCCAGCAGTTACTCCGCAAGCAAGTCCGAGCAGTTCTTC.

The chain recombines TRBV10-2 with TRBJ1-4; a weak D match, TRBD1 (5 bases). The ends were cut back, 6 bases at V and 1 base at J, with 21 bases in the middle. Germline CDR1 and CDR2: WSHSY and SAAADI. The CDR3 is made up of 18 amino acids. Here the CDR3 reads CASRNNWGFTGTNEKLFF. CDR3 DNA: TGCGCCAGCAGGAACAATTGGGGCTTTACCGGAACTAATGAAAAACTGTTTTTT.

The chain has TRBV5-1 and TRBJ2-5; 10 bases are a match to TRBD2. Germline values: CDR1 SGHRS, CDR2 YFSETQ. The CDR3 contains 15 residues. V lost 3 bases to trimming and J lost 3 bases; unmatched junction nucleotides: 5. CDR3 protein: CASSYLAGVEETQYF. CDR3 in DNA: TGCGCCAGCAGCTACCTAGCGGGAGTTGAAGAGACCCAGTACTTC.

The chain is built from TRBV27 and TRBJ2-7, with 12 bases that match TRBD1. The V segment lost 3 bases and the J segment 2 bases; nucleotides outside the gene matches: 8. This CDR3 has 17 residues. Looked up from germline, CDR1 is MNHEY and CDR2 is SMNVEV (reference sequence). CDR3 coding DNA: TGTGCCAGCAGTTTTGGGACAGGGGGCATGAGCACCTACGAGCAGTACTTC. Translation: CASSFGTGGMSTYEQYF.

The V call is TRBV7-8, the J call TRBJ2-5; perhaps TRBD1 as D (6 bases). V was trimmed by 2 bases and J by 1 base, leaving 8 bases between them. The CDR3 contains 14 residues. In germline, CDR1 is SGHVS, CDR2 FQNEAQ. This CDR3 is CASSLSRGQETQYF. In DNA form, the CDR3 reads TGTGCCAGCAGCTTAAGCAGGGGCCAAGAGACCCAGTACTTC.

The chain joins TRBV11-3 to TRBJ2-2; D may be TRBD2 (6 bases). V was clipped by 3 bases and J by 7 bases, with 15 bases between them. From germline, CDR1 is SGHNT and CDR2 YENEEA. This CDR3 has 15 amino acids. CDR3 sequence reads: CASSFLPPGGGELFF. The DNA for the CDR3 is TGTGCCAGCAGCTTTCTCCCCCCCGGGGGCGGGGAGCTGTTTTTT.

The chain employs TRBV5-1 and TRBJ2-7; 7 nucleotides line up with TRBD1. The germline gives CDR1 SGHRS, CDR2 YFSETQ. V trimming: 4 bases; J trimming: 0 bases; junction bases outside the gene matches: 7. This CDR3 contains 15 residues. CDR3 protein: CASSRMGQSSYEQYF. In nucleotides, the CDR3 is TGCGCCAGCAGCCGGATGGGACAGAGCTCCTACGAGCAGTACTTC.

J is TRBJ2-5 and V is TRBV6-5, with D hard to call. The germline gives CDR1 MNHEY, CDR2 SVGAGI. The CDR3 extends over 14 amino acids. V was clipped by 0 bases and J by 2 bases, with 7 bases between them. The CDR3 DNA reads TGTGCCAGCAGTTACTCTTACAGTCAAGAGACCCAGTACTTC. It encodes CASSYSYSQETQYF.